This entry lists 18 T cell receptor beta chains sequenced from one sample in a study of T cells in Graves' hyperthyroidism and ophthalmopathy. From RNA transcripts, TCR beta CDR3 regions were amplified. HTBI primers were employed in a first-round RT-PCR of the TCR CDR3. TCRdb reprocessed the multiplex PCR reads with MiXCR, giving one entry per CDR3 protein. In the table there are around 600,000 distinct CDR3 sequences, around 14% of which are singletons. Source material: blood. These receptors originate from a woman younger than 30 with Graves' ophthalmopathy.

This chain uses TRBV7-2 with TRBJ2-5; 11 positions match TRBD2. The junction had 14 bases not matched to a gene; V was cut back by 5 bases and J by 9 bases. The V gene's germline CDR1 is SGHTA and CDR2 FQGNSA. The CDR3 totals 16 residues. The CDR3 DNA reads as TGTGCCAGCAGCCGACTTAGCGGGAGGGCCGGGAGGGCCCAGTACTTC. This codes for CASSRLSGRAGRAQYF. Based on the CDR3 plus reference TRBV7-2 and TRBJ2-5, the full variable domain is GAGVSQSPSNKVTEKGKDVELRCDPISGHTALYWYRQSLGQGLEFLIYFQGNSAPDKSGLPSDRFSAERTGGSVSTLTIQRTQQEDSAVYLCASSRLSGRAGRAQYFGPGTRLLVL.

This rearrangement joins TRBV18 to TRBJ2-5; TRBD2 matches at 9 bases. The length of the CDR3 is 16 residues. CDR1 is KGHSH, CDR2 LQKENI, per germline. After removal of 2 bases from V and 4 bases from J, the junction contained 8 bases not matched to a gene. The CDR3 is CASSPSAGGRIETQYF. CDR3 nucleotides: TGTGCCAGCTCACCATCAGCGGGGGGAAGAATAGAGACCCAGTACTTC.

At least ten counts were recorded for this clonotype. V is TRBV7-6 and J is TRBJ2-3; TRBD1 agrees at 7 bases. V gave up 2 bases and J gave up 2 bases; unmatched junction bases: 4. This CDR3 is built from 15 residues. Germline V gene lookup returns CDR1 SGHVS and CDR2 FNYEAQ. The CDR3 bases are TGTGCCAGCAGCTTACAGGGGGATCCCACAGATACGCAGTATTTT. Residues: CASSLQGDPTDTQYF.

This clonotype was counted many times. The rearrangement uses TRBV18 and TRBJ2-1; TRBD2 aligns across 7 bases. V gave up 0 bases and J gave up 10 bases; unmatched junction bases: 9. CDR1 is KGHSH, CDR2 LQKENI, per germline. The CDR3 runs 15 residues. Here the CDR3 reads CASSPPVLQGGEQFF. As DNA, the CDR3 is TGTGCCAGCTCACCACCGGTACTTCAGGGAGGGGAGCAGTTCTTC.

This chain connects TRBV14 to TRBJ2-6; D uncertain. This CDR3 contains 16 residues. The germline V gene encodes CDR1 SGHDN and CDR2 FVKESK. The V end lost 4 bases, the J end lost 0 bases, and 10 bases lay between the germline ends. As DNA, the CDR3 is TGTGCCAGCAGCCTTGGGTCGTTCTCTGGGGCCAACGTCCTGACTTTC. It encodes CASSLGSFSGANVLTF.

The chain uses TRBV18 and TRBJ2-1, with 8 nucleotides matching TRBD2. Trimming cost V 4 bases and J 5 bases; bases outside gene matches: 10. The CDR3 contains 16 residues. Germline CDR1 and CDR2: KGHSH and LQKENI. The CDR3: CASSHATSGPDNEQFF. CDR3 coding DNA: TGTGCCAGCTCACACGCTACTAGCGGTCCTGACAATGAGCAGTTCTTC.

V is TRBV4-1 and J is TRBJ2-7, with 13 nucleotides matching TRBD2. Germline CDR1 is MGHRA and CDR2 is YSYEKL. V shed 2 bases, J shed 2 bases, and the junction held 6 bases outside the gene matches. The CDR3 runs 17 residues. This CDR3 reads CASSQPRGLAGPYEQYF. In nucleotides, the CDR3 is TGCGCCAGCAGCCAACCCCGGGGACTAGCGGGGCCCTACGAGCAGTACTTC.

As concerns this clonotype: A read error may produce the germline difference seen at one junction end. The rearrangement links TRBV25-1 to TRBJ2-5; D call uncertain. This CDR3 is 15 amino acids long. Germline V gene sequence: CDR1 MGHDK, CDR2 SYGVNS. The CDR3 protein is CASSEEGQIQETRYF. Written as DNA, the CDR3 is TGTGCCAGCAGTGAAGAAGGGCAGATACAAGAGACCCGGTACTTC.

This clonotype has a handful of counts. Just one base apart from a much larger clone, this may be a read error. The CDR3 bases are TGCAGTGCTCCGGACCCTACGACAGGCGCTGGGCAGCCCCGGCATTTT. Protein product: CSAPDPTTGAGQPRHF. The chain uses TRBV20-1 and TRBJ1-5, with D possibly matching TRBD1 (6 bases). The CDR3 is made up of 16 amino acids. CDR1 is DFQATT, CDR2 SNEGSKA, per germline (reference sequence).

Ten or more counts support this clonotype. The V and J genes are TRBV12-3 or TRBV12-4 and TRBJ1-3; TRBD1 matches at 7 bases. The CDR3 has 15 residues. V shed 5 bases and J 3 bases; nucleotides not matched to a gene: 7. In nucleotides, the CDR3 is TGTGCCAGCAGTCTGGGACAGCCGCTTGGAAACACCATATATTTT. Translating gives CASSLGQPLGNTIYF.

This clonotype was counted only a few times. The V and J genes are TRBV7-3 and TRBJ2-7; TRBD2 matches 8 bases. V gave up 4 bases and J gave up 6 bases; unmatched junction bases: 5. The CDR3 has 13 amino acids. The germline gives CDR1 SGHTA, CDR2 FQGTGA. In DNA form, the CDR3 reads TGTGCCAGCAGCTGGGTTAGCGGGGCCGAGCAGTACTTC. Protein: CASSWVSGAEQYF.

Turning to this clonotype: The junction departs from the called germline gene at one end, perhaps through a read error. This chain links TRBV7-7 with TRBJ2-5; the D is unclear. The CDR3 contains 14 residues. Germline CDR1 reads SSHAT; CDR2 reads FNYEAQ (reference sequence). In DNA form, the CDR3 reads TGTGCTAGCAGCTTAGGTCGAGCGCCGGAGACCCAGTACTTC. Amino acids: CASSLGRAPETQYF.

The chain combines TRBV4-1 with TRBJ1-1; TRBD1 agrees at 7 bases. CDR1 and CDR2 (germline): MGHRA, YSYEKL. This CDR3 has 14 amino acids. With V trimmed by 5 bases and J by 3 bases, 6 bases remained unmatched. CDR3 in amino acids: CASSIRQGDTEAFF. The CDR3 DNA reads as TGCGCCAGCAGCATTCGACAGGGCGACACTGAAGCTTTCTTT.

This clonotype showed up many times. The CDR3: CASSYRLAGGGDTQYF. The DNA of the CDR3 is TGTGCCAGCAGCTACAGACTAGCGGGAGGAGGAGATACGCAGTATTTT. The chain is built from TRBV7-2 and TRBJ2-3; TRBD2 aligns across 13 bases. Looked up from germline, CDR1 is SGHTA and CDR2 is FQGNSA. The CDR3 contains 16 residues. V gave up 4 bases and J gave up 5 bases; unmatched junction bases: 6.

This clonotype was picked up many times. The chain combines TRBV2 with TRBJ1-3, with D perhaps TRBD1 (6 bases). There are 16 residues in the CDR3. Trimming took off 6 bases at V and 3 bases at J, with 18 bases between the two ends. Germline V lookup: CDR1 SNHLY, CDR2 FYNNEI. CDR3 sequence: CASSYDWTAFGNTIYF. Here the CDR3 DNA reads TGTGCCAGCAGCTACGACTGGACAGCCTTTGGAAACACCATATATTTT. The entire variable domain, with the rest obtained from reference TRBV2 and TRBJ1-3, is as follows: EPEVTQTPSHQVTQMGQEVILRCVPISNHLYFYWYRQILGQKVEFLVSFYNNEISEKSEIFDDQFSVERPDGSNFTLKIRSTKLEDSAMYFCASSYDWTAFGNTIYFGEGSWLTVV.

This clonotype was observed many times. This CDR3 is CASSAEGGSTDTQYF. The CDR3 DNA sequence: TGTGCCAGCAGTGCGGAGGGAGGGTCCACAGATACGCAGTATTTT. V gene TRBV2 combines with J gene TRBJ2-3; TRBD2 matches 7 bases. There are 15 residues in the CDR3. V shed 4 bases, J shed 2 bases, and the junction held 6 bases outside the gene matches. Looked up from germline, CDR1 is SNHLY and CDR2 is FYNNEI.

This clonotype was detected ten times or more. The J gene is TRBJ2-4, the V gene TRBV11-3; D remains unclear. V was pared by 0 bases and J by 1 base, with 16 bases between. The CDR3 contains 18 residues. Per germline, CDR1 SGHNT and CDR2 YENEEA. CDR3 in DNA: TGTGCCAGCAGCTTAGAACCAATTATGTGGGCTGCCAAAAACATTCAGTACTTC. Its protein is CASSLEPIMWAAKNIQYF.

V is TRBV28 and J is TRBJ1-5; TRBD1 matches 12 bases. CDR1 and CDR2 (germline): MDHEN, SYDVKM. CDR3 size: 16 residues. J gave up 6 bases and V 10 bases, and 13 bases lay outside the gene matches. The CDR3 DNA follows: TGTGCCACAGGAGAACCCGGGACAGGGGGCGGTCAGCCCCAGCATTTT. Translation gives CATGEPGTGGGQPQHF. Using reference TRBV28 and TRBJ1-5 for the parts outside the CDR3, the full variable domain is DVKVTQSSRYLVKRTGEKVFLECVQDMDHENMFWYRQDPGLGLRLIYFSYDVKMKEKGDIPEGYSVSREKKERFSLILESASTNQTSMYLCATGEPGTGGGQPQHFGDGTRLSIL.